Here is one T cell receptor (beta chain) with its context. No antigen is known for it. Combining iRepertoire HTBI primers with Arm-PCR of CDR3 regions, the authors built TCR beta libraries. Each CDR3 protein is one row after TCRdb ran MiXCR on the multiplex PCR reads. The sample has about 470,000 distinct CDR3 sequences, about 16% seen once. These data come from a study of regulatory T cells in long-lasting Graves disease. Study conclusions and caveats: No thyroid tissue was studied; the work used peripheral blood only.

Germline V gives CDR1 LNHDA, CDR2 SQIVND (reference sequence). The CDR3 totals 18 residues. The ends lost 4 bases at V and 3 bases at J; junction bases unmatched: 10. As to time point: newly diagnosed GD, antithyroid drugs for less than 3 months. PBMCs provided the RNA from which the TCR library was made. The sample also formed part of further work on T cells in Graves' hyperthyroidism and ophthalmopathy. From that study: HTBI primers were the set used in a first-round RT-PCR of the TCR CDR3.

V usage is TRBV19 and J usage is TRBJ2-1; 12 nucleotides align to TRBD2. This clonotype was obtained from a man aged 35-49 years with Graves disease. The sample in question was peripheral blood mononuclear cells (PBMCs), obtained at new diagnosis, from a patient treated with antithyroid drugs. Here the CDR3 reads CASSTRRTSGKVYNEQFF. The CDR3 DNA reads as TGTGCCAGTAGTACGAGGAGGACTAGCGGGAAAGTCTACAATGAGCAGTTCTTC.